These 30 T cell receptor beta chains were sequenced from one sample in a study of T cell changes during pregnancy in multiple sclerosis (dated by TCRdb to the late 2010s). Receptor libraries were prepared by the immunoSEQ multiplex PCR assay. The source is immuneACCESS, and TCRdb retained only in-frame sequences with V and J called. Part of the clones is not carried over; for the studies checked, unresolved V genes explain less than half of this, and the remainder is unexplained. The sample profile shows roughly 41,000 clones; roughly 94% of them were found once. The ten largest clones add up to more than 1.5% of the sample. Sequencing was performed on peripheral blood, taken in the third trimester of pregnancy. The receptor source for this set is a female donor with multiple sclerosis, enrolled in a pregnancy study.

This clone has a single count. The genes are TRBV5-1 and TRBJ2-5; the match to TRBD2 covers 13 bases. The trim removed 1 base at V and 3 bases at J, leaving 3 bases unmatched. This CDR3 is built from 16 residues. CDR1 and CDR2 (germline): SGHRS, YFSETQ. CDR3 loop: CASSLSGTSGKETQYF. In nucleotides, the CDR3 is TGCGCCAGCAGCTTGTCCGGGACTAGCGGGAAAGAGACCCAGTACTTC.

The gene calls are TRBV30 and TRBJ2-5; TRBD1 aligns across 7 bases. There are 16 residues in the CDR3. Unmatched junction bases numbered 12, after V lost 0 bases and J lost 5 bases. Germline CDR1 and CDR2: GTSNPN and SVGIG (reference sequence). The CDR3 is CAWSVPLDRHAETQYF. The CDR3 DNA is TGTGCCTGGAGTGTACCCCTGGACAGGCATGCGGAGACCCAGTACTTC.

CDR3: CASSPLAGSGELFF. In DNA, the CDR3 is TGTGCCAGCTCACCATTGGCGGGCTCCGGGGAGCTGTTTTTT. The gene calls are TRBV18 and TRBJ2-2, with a weak D call TRBD2 (5 bases). Between the trimmed V and J ends, which lost 2 bases and 6 bases, there was a span of 10 bases. The CDR3 consists of 14 residues. Germline CDR1 and CDR2: KGHSH and LQKENI.

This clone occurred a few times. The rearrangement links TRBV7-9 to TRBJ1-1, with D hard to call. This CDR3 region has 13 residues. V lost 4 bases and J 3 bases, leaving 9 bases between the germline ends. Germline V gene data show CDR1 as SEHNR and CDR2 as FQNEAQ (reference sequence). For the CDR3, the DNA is TGTGCCAGCAGCTCCCGAGGAGACACTGAAGCTTTCTTT. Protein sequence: CASSSRGDTEAFF. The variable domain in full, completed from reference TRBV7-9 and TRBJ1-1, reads DTGVSQNPRHKITKRGQNVTFRCDPISEHNRLYWYRQTLGQGPEFLTYFQNEAQLEKSRLLSDRFSAERPKGSFSTLEIQRTEQGDSAMYLCASSSRGDTEAFFGQGTRLTVV.

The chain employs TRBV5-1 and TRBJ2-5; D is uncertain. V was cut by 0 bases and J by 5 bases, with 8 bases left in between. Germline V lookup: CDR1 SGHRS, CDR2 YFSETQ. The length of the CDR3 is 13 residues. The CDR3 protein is CASSLAGMETQYF. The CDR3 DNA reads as TGCGCCAGCAGCTTGGCCGGTATGGAGACCCAGTACTTC.

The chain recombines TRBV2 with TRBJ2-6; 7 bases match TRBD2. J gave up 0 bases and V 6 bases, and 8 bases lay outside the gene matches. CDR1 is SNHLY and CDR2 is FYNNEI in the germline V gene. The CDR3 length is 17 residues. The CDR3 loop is CASRGGVRASGANVLTF. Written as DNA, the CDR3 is TGTGCCAGCAGGGGGGGGGTAAGGGCCTCTGGGGCCAACGTCCTGACTTTC.

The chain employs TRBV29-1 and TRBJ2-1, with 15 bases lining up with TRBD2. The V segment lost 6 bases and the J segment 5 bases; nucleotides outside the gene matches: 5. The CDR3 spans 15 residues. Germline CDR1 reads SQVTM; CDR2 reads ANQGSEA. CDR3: CSVARTSGRDNEQFF. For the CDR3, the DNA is TGCAGCGTAGCCCGGACTAGCGGGAGGGACAATGAGCAGTTCTTC.

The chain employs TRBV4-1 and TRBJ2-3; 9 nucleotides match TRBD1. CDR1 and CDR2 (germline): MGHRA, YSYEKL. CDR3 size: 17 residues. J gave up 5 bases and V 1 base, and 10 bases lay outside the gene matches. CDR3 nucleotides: TGCGCCAGCAGCCAAGGTACAGGGGGCGCATGGTTAGATACGCAGTATTTT. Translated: CASSQGTGGAWLDTQYF.

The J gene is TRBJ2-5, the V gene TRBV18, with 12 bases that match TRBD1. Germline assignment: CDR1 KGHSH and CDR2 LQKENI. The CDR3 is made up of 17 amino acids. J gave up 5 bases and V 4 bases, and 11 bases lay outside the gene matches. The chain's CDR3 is CASSQVTGTGGAETQYF. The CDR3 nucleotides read TGTGCCAGCTCACAAGTAACCGGGACAGGGGGCGCGGAGACCCAGTACTTC.

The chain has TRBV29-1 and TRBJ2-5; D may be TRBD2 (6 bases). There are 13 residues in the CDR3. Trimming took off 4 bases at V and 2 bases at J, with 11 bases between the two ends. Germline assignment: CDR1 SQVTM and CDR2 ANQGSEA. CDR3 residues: CSVVGRLQETQYF. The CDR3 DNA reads TGCAGCGTTGTTGGGAGGCTGCAAGAGACCCAGTACTTC.

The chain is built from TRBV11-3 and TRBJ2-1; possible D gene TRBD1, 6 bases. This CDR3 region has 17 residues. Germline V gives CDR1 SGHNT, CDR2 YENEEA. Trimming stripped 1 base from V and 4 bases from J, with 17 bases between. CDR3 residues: CASSLVLTDSIYNEQFF. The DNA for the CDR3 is TGTGCCAGCAGCTTAGTGCTCACGGACAGCATTTACAATGAGCAGTTCTTC.

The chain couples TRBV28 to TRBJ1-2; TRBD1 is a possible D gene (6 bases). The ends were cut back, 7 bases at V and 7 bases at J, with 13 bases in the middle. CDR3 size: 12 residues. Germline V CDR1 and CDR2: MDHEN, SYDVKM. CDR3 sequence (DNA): TGTGCCAGCACCCCAGGGGCAGGTGGCTACACCTTC. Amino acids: CASTPGAGGYTF.

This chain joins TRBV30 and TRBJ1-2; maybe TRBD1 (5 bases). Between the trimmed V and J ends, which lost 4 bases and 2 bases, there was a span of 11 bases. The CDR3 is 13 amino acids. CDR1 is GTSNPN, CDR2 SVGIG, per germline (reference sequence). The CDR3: CAWTLTENYGYTF. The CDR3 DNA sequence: TGTGCCTGGACCTTGACAGAGAACTATGGCTACACCTTC.

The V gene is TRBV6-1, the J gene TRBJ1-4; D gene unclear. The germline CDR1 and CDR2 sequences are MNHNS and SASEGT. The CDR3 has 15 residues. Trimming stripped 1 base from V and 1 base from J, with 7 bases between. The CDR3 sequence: CASSEEAGTNEKLFF. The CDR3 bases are TGTGCCAGCAGTGAAGAGGCAGGAACTAATGAAAAACTGTTTTTT.

The CDR3 reads CASSEDLQGNQPQHF. The CDR3 region has the DNA TGTGCCAGCAGTGAAGATTTACAGGGTAATCAGCCCCAGCATTTT. This chain connects TRBV2 to TRBJ1-5; possible D gene TRBD1, 6 bases. V was pared by 1 base and J by 4 bases, with 11 bases between. The CDR3 runs 15 residues. In germline, CDR1 is SNHLY, CDR2 FYNNEI.

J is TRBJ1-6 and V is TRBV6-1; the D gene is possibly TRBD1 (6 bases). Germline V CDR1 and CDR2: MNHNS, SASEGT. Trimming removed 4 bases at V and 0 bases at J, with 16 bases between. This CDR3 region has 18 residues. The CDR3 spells CASSVPLNRVSYNSPLHF. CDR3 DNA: TGTGCCAGCAGTGTACCCTTAAACAGGGTCTCCTATAATTCACCCCTCCACTTT.

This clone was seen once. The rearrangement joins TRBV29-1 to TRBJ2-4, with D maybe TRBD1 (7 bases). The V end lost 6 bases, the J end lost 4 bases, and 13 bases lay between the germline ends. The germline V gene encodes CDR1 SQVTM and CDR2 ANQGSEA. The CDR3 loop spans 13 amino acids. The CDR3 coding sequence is TGCAGCGTCAGGACAGGAGGGAAAAACATTCAGTACTTC. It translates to CSVRTGGKNIQYF.

CDR3 region: CASKLTGASVRETQYF. The CDR3 coding sequence is TGCGCCAGCAAATTGACAGGGGCCTCCGTACGAGAGACCCAGTACTTC. V and J are TRBV4-1 and TRBJ2-5; 8 nucleotides align to TRBD1. This CDR3 spans 16 amino acids. With 7 bases clipped from V and 4 bases from J, the junction kept 14 bases outside the gene matches. Germline V gene lookup returns CDR1 MGHRA and CDR2 YSYEKL.

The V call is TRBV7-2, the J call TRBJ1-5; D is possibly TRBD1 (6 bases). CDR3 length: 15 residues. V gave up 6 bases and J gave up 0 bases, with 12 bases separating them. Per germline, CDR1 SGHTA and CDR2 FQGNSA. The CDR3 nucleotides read TGTGCCAGCAGACCGGACAGTTATAGCAATCAGCCCCAGCATTTT. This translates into CASRPDSYSNQPQHF.

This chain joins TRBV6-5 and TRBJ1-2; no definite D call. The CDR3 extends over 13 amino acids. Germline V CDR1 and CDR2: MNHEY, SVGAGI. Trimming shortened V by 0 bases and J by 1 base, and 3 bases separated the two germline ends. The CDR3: CASSYSNNYGYTF. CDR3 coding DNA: TGTGCCAGCAGTTACTCCAATAACTATGGCTACACCTTC.

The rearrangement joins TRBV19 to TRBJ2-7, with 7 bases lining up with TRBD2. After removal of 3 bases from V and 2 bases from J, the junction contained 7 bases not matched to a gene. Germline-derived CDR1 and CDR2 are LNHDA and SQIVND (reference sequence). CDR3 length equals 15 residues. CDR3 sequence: CASSIRSGTPYEQYF. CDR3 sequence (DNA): TGTGCCAGTAGTATTAGGAGCGGGACCCCCTACGAGCAGTACTTC.

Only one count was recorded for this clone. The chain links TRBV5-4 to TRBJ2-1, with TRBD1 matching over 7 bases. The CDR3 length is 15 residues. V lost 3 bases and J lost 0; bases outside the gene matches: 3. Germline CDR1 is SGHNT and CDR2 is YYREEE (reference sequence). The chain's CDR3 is CASSSTGSSYNEQFF. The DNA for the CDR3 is TGTGCCAGCAGCTCGACAGGGAGCTCCTACAATGAGCAGTTCTTC. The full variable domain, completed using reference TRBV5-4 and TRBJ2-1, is ETGVTQSPTHLIKTRGQQVTLRCSSQSGHNTVSWYQQALGQGPQFIFQYYREEENGRGNFPPRFSGLQFPNYSSELNVNALELDDSALYLCASSSTGSSYNEQFFGPGTRLTVL.

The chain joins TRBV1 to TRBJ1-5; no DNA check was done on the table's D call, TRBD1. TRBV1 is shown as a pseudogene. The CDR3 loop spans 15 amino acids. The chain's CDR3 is CTSSQAGAENQPQHF. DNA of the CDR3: TGCACCAGCAGCCAAGCAGGCGCAGAAAATCAGCCCCAGCATTTT.

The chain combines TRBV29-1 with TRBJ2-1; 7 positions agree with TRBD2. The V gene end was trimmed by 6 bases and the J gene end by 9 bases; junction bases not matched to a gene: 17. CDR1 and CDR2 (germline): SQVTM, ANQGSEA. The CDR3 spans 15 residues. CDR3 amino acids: CSVDVWLAALGEQFF. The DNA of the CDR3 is TGCAGCGTCGATGTCTGGCTAGCGGCCTTGGGTGAGCAGTTCTTC.

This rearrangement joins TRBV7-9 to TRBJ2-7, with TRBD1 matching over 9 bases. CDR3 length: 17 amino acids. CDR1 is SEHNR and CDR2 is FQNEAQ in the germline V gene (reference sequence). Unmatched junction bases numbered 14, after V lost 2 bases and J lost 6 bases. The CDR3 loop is CASSLPNRGQGYTEQYF. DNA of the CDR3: TGTGCCAGCAGCTTACCTAATAGGGGACAGGGCTATACCGAGCAGTACTTC.

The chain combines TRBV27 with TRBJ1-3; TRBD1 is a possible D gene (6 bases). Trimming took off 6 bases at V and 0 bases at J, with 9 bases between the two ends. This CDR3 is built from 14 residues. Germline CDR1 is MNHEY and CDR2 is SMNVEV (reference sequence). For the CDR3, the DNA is TGTGCCAGCAGGGACAGTTACTCTGGAAACACCATATATTTT. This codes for CASRDSYSGNTIYF.

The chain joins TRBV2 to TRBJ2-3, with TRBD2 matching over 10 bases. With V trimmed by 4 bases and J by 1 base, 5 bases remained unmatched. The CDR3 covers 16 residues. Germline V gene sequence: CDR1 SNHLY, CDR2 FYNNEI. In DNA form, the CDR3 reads TGTGCCAGCAGTGCTCTAGCGGGAGCGGGCACAGATACGCAGTATTTT. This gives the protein CASSALAGAGTDTQYF. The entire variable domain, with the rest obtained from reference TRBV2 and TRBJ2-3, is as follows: EPEVTQTPSHQVTQMGQEVILRCVPISNHLYFYWYRQILGQKVEFLVSFYNNEISEKSEIFDDQFSVERPDGSNFTLKIRSTKLEDSAMYFCASSALAGAGTDTQYFGPGTRLTVL.

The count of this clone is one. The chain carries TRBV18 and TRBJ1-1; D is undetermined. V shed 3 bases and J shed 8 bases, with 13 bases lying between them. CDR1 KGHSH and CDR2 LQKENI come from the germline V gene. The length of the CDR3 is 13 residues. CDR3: CASSPLPIGEAFF. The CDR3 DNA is TGTGCCAGCTCACCTTTACCCATCGGGGAAGCTTTCTTT.

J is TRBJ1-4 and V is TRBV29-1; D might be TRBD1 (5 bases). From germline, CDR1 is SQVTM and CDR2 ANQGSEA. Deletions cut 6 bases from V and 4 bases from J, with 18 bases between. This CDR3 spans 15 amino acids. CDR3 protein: CSVGGTLQGNEKLFF. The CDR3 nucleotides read TGCAGCGTCGGGGGGACCTTGCAGGGTAATGAAAAACTGTTTTTT.

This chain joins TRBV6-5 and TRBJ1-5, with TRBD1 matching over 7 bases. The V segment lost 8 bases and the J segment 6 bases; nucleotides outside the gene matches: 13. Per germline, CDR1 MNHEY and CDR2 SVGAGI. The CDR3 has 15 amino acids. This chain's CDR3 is CASGRGQAGGQPQHF. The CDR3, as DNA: TGTGCCAGCGGAAGAGGACAGGCAGGGGGTCAGCCCCAGCATTTT.